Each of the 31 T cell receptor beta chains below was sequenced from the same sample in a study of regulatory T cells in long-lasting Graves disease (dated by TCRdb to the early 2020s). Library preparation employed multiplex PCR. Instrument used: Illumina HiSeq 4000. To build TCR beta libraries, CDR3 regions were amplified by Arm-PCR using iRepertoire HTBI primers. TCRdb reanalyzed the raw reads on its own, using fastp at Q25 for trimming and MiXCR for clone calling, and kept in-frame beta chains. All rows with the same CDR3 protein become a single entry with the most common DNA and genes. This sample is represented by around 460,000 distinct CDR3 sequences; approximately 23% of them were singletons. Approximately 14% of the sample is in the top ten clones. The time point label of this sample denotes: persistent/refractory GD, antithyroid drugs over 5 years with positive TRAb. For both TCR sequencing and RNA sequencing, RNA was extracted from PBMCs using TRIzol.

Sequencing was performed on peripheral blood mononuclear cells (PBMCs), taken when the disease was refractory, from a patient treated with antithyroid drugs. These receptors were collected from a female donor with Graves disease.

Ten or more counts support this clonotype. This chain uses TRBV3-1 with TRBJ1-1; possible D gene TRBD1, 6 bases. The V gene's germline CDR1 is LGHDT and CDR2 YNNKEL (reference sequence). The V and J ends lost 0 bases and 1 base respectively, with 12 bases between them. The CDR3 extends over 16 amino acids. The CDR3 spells CASSQDPTGWNTEAFF. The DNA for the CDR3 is TGTGCCAGCAGCCAAGATCCCACAGGGTGGAACACTGAAGCTTTCTTT.

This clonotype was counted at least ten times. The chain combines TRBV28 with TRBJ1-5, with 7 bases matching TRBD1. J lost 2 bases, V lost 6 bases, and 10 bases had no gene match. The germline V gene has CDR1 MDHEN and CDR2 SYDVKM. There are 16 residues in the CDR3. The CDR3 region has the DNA TGTGCCAGCAGCTTGAACAGGGGATCTGGCAATCAGCCCCAGCATTTT. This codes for CASSLNRGSGNQPQHF.

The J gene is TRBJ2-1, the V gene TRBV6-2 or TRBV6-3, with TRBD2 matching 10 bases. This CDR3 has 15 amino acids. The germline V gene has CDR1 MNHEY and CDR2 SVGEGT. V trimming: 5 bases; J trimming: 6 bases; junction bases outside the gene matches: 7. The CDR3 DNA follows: TGTGCCAGCAGTGTTATAGCGGGAGGAGCCAATGAGCAGTTCTTC. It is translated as CASSVIAGGANEQFF.

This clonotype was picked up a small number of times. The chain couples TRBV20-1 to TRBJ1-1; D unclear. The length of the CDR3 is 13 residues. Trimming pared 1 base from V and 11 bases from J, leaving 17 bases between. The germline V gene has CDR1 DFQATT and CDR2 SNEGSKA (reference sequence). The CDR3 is CSARATAAGEAFF. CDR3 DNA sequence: TGCAGTGCTAGAGCCACAGCAGCGGGAGAGGCTTTCTTT.

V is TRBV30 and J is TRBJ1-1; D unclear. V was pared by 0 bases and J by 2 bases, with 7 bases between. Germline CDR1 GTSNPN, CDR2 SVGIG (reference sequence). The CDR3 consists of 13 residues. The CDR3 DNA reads TGTGCCTGGAGTGTACTCGACAACACTGAAGCTTTCTTT. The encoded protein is CAWSVLDNTEAFF. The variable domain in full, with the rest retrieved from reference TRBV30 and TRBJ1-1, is SQTIHQWPATLVQPVGSPLSLECTVEGTSNPNLYWYRQAAGRGLQLLFYSVGIGQISSEVPQNLSASRPQDRQFILSSKKLLLSDSGFYLCAWSVLDNTEAFFGQGTRLTVV.

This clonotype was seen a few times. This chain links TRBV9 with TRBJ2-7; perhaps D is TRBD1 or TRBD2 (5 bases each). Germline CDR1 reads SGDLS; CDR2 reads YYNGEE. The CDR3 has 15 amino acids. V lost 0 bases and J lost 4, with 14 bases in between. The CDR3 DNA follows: TGTGCCAGCAGCGTAGCCATCGGGGCCGTATACGAGCAGTACTTC. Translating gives CASSVAIGAVYEQYF.

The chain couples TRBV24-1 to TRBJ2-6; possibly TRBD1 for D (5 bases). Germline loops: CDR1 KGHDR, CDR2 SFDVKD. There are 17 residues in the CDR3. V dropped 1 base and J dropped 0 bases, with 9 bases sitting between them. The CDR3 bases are TGTGCCACCAGTGATTTTAATGGGGCCTCTGGGGCCAACGTCCTGACTTTC. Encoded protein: CATSDFNGASGANVLTF.

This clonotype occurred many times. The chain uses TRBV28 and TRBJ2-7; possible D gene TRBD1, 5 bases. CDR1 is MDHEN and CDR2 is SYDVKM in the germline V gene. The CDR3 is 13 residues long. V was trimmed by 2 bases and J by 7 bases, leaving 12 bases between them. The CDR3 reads CASSLGQGGEQYF. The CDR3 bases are TGTGCCAGCAGTTTAGGGCAGGGCGGAGAGCAGTACTTC.

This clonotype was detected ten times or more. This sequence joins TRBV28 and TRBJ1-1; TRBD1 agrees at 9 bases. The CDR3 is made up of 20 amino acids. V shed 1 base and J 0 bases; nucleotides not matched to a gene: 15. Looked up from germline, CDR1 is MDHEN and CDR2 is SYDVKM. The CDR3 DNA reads TGTGCCAGCAGTTTATATACAATACAGGGGGCCGGGGGGTTGAACACTGAAGCTTTCTTT. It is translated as CASSLYTIQGAGGLNTEAFF.

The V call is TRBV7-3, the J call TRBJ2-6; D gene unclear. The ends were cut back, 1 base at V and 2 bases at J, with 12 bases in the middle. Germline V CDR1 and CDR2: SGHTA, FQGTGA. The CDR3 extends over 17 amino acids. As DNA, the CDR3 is TGTGCCAGCAGCTTAAGCGGCTCAAATACTGGGGCCAACGTCCTGACTTTC. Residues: CASSLSGSNTGANVLTF.

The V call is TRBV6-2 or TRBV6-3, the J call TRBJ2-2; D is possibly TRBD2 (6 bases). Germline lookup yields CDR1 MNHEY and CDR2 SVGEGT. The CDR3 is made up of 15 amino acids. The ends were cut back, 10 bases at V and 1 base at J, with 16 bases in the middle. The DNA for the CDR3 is TGTGCCACCTTGGGGGGACGGGAGAACACCGGGGAGCTGTTTTTT. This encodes CATLGGRENTGELFF.

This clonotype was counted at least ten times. CDR3 in amino acids: CASSLGGGYEQYF. As DNA, the CDR3 is TGTGCCAGCAGTTTGGGGGGCGGGTACGAGCAGTACTTC. The chain uses TRBV28 and TRBJ2-7; D possibly matches TRBD1 or TRBD2 (6 bases each). Germline CDR1 reads MDHEN; CDR2 reads SYDVKM. The CDR3 sequence is 13 residues long. Trimming cost V 3 bases and J 4 bases, with 10 bases left between them.

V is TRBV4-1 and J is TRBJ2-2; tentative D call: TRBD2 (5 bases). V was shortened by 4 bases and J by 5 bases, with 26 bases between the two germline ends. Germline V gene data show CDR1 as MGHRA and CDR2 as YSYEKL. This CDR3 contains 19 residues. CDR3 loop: CASSRGLGFGGYKTGELFF. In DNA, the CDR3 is TGCGCCAGCAGCCGCGGACTGGGATTTGGAGGTTATAAGACCGGGGAGCTGTTTTTT.

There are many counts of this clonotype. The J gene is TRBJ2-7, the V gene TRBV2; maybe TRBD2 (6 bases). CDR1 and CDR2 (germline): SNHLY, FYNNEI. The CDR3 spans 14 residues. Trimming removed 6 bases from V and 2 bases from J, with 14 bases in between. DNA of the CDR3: TGTGCCAGCAGCCCCGCGGAGGGGACCTACGAGCAGTACTTC. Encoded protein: CASSPAEGTYEQYF.

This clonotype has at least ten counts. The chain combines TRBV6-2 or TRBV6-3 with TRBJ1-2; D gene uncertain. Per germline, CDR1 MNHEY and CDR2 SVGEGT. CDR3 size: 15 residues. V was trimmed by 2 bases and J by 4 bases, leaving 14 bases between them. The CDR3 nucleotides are TGTGCCAGCAGTTACATCCAAATCTCCACCTATGGCTACACCTTC. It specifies CASSYIQISTYGYTF.

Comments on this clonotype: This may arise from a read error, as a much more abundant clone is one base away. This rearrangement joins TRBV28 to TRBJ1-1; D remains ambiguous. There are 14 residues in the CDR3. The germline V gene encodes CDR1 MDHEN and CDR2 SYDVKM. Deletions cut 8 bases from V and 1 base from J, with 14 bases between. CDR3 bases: TGTGCCAGCGGTTACGGCAGAAAGAACACTGAAGCTTTCTTT. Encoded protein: CASGYGRKNTEAFF.

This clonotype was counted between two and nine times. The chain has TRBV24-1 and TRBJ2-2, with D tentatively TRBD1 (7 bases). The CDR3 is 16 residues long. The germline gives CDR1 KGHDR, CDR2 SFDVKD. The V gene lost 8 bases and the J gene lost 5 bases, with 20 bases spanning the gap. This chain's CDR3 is CATKPQGGEETGELFF. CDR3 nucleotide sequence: TGTGCCACCAAACCCCAGGGGGGAGAGGAGACCGGGGAGCTGTTTTTT.

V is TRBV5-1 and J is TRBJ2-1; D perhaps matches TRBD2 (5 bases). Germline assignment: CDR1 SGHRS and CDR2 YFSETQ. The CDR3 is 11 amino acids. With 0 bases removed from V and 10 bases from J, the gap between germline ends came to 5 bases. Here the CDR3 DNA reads TGCGCCAGCAGCTTGGGGGAGGAGCAGTTCTTC. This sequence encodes CASSLGEEQFF.

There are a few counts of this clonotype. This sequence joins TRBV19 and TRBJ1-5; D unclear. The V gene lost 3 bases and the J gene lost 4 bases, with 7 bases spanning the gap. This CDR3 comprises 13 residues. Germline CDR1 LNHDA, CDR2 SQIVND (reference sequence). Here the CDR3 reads CASSMEVNQPQHF. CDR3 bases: TGTGCCAGTAGTATGGAGGTAAATCAGCCCCAGCATTTT.

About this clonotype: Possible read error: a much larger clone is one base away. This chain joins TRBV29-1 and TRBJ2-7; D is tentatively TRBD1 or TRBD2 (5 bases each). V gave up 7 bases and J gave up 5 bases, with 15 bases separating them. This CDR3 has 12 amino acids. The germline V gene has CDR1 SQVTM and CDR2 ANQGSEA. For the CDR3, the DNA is TGCAGCGCGGGACGGGGTATACACGAGCAGTACTTC. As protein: CSAGRGIHEQYF.

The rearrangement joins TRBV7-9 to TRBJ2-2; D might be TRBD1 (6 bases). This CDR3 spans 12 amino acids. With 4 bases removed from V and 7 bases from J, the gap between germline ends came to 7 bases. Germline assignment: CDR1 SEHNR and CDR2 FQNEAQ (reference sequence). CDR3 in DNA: TGTGCCAGCAGCTCGACAGGCGGGGAGCTGTTTTTT. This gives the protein CASSSTGGELFF. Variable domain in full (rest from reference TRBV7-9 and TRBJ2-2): DTGVSQNPRHKITKRGQNVTFRCDPISEHNRLYWYRQTLGQGPEFLTYFQNEAQLEKSRLLSDRFSAERPKGSFSTLEIQRTEQGDSAMYLCASSSTGGELFFGEGSRLTVL.

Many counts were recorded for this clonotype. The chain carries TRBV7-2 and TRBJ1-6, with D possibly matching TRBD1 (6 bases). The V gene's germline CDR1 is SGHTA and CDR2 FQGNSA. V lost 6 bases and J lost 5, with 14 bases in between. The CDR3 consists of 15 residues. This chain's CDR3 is CASRSGAANNSPLHF. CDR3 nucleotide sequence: TGTGCCAGCAGGTCAGGGGCAGCCAATAATTCACCCCTCCACTTT.

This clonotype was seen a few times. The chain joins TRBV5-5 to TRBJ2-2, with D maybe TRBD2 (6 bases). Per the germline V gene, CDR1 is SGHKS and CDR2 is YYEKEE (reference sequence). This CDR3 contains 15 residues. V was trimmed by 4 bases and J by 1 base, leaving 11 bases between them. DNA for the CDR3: TGTGCCAGCAGCCTCTTCGGGGGGAACACCGGGGAGCTGTTTTTT. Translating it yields CASSLFGGNTGELFF.

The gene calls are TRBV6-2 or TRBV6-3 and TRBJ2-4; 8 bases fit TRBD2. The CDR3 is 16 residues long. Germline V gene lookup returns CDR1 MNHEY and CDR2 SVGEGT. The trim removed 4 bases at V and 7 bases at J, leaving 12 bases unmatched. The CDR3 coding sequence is TGTGCCAGCAGTTTTGTCCATAGCGGGGATATGAACATTCAGTACTTC. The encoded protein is CASSFVHSGDMNIQYF.

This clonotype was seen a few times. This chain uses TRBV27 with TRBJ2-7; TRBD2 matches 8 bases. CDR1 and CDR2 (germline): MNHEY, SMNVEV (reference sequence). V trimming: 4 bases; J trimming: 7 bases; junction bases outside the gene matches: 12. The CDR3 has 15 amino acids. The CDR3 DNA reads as TGTGCCAGCAGTTCCAGAGGGAGGCTAGCGGGTGAGCAGTACTTC. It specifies CASSSRGRLAGEQYF.

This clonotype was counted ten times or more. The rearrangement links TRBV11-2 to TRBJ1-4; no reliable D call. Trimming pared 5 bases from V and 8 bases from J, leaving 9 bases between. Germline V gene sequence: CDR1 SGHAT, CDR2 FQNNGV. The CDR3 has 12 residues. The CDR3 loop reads CASSPSGEKLFF. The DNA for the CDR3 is TGTGCCAGCAGCCCTTCGGGGGAAAAACTGTTTTTT.

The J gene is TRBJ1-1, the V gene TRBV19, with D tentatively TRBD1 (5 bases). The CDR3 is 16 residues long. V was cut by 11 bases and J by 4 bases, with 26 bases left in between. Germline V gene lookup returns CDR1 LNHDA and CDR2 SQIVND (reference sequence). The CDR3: CAWTTPQGGWSTEAFF. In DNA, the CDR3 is TGTGCCTGGACCACACCCCAGGGAGGCTGGAGCACTGAAGCTTTCTTT.

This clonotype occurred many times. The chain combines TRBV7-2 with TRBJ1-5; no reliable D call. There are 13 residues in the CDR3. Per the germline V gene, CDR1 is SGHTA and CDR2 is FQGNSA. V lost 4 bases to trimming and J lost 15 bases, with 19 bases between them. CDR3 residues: CASSSTERTLSHF. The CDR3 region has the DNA TGTGCCAGCAGCTCCACTGAGCGGACTCTGTCGCATTTT. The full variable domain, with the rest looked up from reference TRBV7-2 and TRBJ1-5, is GAGVSQSPSNKVTEKGKDVELRCDPISGHTALYWYRQSLGQGLEFLIYFQGNSAPDKSGLPSDRFSAERTGGSVSTLTIQRTQQEDSAVYLCASSSTERTLSHFGDGTRLSIL.

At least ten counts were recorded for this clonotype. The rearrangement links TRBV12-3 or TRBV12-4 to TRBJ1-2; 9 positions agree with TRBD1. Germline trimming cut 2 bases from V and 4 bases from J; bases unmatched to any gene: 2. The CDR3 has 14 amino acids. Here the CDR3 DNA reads TGTGCCAGCAGTTTAACAGGGGGCAGCTATGGCTACACCTTC. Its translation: CASSLTGGSYGYTF.

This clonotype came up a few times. CDR3 protein: CASNRDGKWTEAFF. CDR3 DNA sequence: TGTGCCAGTAATAGGGACGGAAAATGGACTGAAGCTTTCTTT. The V call is TRBV19, the J call TRBJ1-1, with TRBD1 as a possible D gene (5 bases). V was cut by 7 bases and J by 5 bases, with 17 bases left in between. The CDR3 is 14 residues long. Germline loops: CDR1 LNHDA, CDR2 SQIVND (reference sequence). The variable domain in full, with the rest retrieved from reference TRBV19 and TRBJ1-1, is DGGITQSPKYLFRKEGQNVTLSCEQNLNHDAMYWYRQDPGQGLRLIYYSQIVNDFQKGDIAEGYSVSREKKESFPLTVTSAQKNPTAFYLCASNRDGKWTEAFFGQGTRLTVV.

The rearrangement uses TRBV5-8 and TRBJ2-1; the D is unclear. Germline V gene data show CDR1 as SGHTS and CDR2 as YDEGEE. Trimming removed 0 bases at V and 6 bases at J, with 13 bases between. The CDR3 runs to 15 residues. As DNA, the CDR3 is TGTGCCAGCAGCTTGGTCCTAGTAGGCGGCAATGAGCAGTTCTTC. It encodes CASSLVLVGGNEQFF. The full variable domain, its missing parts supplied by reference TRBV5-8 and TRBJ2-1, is EAGVTQSPTHLIKTRGQQATLRCSPISGHTSVYWYQQALGLGLQFLLWYDEGEERNRGNFPPRFSGRQFPNYSSELNVNALELEDSALYLCASSLVLVGGNEQFFGPGTRLTVL.